The source of this TCR beta chain is a study of cytomegalovirus exposure and HLA in healthy donors. Study summary: The study placed around 85% of its approximately 380 genotyped donors in the Caucasian-associated ancestry cluster.

The donors comprised healthy bone marrow donors. Whole-study findings and limits: Association with HLA alleles at 0.05 false discovery rate was found for 16,951 TCR beta sequences in a later analysis.

This PCR relied on a set of 60 Vbeta primers and 13 Jbeta primers. Assay: immunoSEQ multiplex PCR; the TCRdb copy retains only in-frame clones and omits some. The data hold around 150,000 clones, with just under 65% observed a single time. A note on this clone: Its antigen is unidentified.

V was clipped by 1 base and J by 5 bases; unmatched bases: 6. There are 16 residues in the CDR3. Germline CDR1 reads LGHNA; CDR2 reads YSLEER. The clonotype was recovered from an older woman in good health and CMV-seropositive. V and J are TRBV4-3 and TRBJ2-3; 10 nucleotides align to TRBD1. Sequences were obtained from PBMCs. As DNA, the CDR3 is TGCGCCAGCAGCCAAGGAAGGACAGGGGGGGGAGATACGCAGTATTTT. It codes for CASSQGRTGGGDTQYF.